These 4 T cell receptor beta chains were sequenced from one sample in a study of blood T cell repertoires in COVID-19. Sequencing was performed with immunoSEQ multiplex PCR; in TCRdb, only in-frame clones are kept and a portion is missing. Of about 55,000 clones listed, around 83% were seen once; the top ten hold under 20%. The sample comprised peripheral blood. The receptors derive from a human donor in a cohort sampled during active COVID-19.

The rearrangement links TRBV3-1 (or the pseudogene TRBV3-2) to TRBJ2-1; 7 bases fit TRBD2. CDR1 is LGHDT and CDR2 is YNNKEL in the germline V gene (reference sequence). There are 16 residues in the CDR3. Losses at the gene ends were 4 bases for V and 5 bases for J; bases not matched to a gene: 11. DNA of the CDR3: TGTGCCAGCAGCCCAGAGCGGGCCCGGGGGGACAATGAGCAGTTCTTC. Its translation is CASSPERARGDNEQFF.

CDR3 residues: CASTSVRGSTDTQYF. CDR3 nucleotides: TGTGCCAGTACATCAGTCAGGGGTAGCACAGATACGCAGTATTTT. The genes are TRBV19 and TRBJ2-3; possibly TRBD1 for D (6 bases). Trimming took off 7 bases at V and 0 bases at J, with 14 bases between the two ends. In germline, CDR1 is LNHDA, CDR2 SQIVND (reference sequence). This CDR3 has 15 amino acids.

This sequence joins TRBV5-4 and TRBJ2-3, with TRBD2 identical over 11 bases. This CDR3 comprises 17 residues. Per germline, CDR1 SGHNT and CDR2 YYREEE (reference sequence). V lost 0 bases, J lost 1 base, and 4 bases stayed unmatched. CDR3 protein: CASSLAPTSGGTDTQYF. The CDR3 DNA follows: TGTGCCAGCAGCTTGGCACCGACTAGCGGGGGCACAGATACGCAGTATTTT.

V is TRBV10-3 and J is TRBJ2-1; 10 bases are shared with TRBD2. CDR1 is ENHRY, CDR2 SYGVKD, per germline. CDR3 length equals 14 residues. The J segment lost 9 bases and the V segment lost 3 bases, leaving 5 bases of the junction unmatched. This CDR3 reads CAISDSGGLIEQFF. Here the CDR3 DNA reads TGTGCCATCAGTGATAGCGGGGGGCTCATTGAGCAGTTCTTC.